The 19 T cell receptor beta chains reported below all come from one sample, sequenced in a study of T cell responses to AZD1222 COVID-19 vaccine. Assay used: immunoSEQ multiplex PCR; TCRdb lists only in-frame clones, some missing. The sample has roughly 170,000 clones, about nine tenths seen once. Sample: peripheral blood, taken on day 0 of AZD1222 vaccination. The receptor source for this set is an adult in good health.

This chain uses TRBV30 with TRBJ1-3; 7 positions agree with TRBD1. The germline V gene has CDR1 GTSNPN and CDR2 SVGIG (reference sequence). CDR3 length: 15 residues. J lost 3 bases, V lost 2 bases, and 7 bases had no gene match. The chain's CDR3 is CAWSRYRGGGNTIYF. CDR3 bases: TGTGCCTGGAGTAGATACAGGGGTGGTGGAAACACCATATATTTT. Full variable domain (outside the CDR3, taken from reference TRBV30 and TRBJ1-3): SQTIHQWPATLVQPVGSPLSLECTVEGTSNPNLYWYRQAAGRGLQLLFYSVGIGQISSEVPQNLSASRPQDRQFILSSKKLLLSDSGFYLCAWSRYRGGGNTIYFGEGSWLTVV.

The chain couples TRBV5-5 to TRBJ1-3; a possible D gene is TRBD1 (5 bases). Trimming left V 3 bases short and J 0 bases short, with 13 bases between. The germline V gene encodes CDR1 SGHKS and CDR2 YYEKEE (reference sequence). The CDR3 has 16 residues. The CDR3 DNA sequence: TGTGCCAGCAGCTCATCTGTGGGGGTCTCTGGAAACACCATATATTTT. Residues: CASSSSVGVSGNTIYF.

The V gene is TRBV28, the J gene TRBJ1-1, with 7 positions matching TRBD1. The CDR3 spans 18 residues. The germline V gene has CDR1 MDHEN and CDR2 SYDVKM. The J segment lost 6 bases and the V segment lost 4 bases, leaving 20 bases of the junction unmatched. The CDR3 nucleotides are TGTGCCAGCAGTTCTATTCATGCTTTTAGCAAGGGGGCAGCTGAAGCTTTCTTT. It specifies CASSSIHAFSKGAAEAFF.

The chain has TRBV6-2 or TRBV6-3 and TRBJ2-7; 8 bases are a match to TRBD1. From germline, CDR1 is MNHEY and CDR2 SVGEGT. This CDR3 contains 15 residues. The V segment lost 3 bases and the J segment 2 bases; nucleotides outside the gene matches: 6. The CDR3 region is CASSYPQGATYEQYF. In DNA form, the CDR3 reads TGTGCCAGCAGTTATCCCCAGGGGGCAACCTACGAGCAGTACTTC.

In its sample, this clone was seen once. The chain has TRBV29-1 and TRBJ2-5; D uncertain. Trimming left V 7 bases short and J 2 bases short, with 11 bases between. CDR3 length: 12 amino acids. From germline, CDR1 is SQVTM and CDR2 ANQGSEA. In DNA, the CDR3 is TGCAGCGCCTTACCCATGCAAGAGACCCAGTACTTC. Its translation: CSALPMQETQYF.

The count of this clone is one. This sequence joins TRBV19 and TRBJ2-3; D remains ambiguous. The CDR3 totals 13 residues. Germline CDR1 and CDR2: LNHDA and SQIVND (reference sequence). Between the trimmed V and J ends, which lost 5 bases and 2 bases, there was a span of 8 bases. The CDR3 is CASSWAFTDTQYF. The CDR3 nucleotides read TGTGCCAGTAGTTGGGCGTTCACAGATACGCAGTATTTT.

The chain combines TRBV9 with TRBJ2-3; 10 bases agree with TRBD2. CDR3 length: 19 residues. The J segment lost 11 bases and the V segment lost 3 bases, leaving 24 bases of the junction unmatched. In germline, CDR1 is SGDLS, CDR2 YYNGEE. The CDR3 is CASSAPGTSDRRTVLKQYF. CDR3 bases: TGTGCCAGCAGCGCTCCCGGGACTAGCGACAGGCGAACGGTATTGAAGCAGTATTTT.

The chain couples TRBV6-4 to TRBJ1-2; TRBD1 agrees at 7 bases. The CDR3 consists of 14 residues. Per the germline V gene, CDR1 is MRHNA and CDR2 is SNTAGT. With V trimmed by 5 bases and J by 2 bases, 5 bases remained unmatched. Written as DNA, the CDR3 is TGTGCCAGCAGTCCCGGGACAGCAAACTATGGCTACACCTTC. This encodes CASSPGTANYGYTF.

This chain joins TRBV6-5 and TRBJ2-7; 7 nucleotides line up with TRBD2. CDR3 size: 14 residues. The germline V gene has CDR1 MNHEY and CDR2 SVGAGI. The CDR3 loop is CAGGVGGHRWEQYF. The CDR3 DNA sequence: TGTGCGGGGGGGGTCGGTGGACACCGTTGGGAGCAGTACTTC.

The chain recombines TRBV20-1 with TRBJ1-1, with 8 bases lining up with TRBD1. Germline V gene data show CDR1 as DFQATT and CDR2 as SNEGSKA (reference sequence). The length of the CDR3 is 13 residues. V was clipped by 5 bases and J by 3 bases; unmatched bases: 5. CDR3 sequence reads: CSARGQGDTEAFF. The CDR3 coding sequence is TGCAGTGCTCGTGGACAGGGCGACACTGAAGCTTTCTTT.

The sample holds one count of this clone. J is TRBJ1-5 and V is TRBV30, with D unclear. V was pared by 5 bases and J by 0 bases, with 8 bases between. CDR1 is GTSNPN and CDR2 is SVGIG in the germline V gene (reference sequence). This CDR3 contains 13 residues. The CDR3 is CAWSKYSNQPQHF. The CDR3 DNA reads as TGTGCCTGGTCTAAGTATAGCAATCAGCCCCAGCATTTT.

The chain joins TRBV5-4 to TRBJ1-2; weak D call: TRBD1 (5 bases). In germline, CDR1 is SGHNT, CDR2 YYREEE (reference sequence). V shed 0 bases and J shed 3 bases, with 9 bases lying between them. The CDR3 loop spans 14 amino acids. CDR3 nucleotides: TGTGCCAGCAGCTTGGCTGGCAGGGACTATGGCTACACCTTC. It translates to CASSLAGRDYGYTF.

Here the CDR3 reads CATSDGGNSPLHF. For the CDR3, the DNA is TGTGCCACCAGTGATGGGGGGAATTCACCCCTCCACTTT. This chain connects TRBV24-1 to TRBJ1-6, with D possibly matching TRBD1 (5 bases). The CDR3 sequence is 13 residues long. Germline values: CDR1 KGHDR, CDR2 SFDVKD. Deletions cut 3 bases from V and 7 bases from J, with 6 bases between.

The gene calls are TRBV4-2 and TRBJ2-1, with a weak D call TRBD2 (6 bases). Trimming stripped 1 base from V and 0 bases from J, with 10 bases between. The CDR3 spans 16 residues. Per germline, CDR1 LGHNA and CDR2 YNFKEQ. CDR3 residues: CASSQGAGSSYNEQFF. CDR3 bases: TGTGCCAGCAGCCAAGGGGCCGGGAGCTCCTACAATGAGCAGTTCTTC.

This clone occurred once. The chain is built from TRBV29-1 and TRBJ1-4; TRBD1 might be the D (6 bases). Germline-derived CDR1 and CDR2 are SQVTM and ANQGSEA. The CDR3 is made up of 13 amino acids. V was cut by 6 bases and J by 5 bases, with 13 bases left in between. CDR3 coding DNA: TGCAGCGTCGCCACAGGGCCCAATGAAAAACTGTTTTTT. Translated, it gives CSVATGPNEKLFF.

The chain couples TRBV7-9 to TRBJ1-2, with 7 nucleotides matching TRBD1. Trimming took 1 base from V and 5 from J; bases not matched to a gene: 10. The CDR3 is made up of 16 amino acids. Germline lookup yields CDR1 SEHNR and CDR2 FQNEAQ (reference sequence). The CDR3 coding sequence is TGTGCCAGCAGCTTAGGAACAGGGGCGGGATGGTATGGCTACACCTTC. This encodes CASSLGTGAGWYGYTF.

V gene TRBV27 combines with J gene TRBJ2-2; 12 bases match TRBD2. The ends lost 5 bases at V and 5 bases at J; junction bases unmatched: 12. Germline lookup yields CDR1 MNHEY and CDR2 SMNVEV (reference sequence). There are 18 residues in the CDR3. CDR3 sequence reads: CASSDASGRALRTGELFF. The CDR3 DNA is TGTGCCAGCAGTGACGCTAGCGGGAGGGCCTTGCGAACCGGGGAGCTGTTTTTT.

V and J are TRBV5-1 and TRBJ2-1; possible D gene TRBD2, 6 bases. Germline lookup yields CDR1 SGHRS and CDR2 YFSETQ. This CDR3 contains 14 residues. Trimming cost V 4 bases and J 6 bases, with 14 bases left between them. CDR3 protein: CASSHGRGGNEQFF. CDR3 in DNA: TGCGCCAGCAGCCACGGGAGAGGTGGCAATGAGCAGTTCTTC.

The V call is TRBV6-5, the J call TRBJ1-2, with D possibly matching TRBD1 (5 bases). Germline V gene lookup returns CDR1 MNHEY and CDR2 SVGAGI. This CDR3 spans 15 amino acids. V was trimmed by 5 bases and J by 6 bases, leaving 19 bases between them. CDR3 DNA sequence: TGTGCCAGCAGTATGCAGGGACCGATAACAAATGGCTACACCTTC. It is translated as CASSMQGPITNGYTF.